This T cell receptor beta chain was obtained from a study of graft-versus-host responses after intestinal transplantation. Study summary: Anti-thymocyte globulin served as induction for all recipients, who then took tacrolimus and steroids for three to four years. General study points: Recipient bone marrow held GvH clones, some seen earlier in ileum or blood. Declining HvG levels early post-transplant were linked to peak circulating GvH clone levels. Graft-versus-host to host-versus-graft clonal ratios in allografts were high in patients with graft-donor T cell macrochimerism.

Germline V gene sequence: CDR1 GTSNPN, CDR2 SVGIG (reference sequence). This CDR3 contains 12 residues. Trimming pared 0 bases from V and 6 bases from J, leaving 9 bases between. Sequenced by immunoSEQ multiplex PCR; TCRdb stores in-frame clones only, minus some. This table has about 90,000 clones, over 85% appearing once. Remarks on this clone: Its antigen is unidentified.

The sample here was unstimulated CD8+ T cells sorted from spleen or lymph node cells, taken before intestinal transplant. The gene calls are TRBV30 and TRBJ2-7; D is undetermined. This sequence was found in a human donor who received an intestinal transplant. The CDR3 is CAWSVSFPEQYF. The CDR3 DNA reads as TGTGCCTGGAGTGTGTCTTTTCCCGAGCAGTACTTC.